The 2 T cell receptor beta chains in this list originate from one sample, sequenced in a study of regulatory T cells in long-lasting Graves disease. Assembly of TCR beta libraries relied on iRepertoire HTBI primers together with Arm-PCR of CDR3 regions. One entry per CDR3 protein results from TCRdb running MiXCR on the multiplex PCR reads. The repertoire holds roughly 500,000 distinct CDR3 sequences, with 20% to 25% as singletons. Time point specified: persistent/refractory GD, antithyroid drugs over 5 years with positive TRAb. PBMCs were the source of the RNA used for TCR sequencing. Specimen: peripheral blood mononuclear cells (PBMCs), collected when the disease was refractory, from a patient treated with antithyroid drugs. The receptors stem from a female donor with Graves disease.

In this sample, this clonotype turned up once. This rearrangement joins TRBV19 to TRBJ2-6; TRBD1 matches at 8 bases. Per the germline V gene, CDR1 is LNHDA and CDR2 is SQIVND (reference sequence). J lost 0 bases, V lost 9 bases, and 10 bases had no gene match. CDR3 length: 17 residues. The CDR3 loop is CASSTGESYSGANVLTF. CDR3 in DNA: TGTGCCAGCTCGACAGGGGAGTCCTACTCTGGGGCCAACGTCCTGACTTTC.

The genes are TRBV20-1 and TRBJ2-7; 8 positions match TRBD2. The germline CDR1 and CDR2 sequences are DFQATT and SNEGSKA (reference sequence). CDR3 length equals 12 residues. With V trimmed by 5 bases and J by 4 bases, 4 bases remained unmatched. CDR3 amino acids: CSAPGGLYEQYF. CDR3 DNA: TGCAGTGCTCCGGGGGGGCTGTACGAGCAGTACTTC.